This T cell receptor beta chain was captured by sequencing in a study of shared clonotypes between healthy human individuals. Findings of the study overall: Shared clonotypes across all four donors exceeded non-shared ones in generation probability.

The assay was immunoSEQ multiplex PCR, and TCRdb's table has in-frame clones only and misses some. This table has some 1,900,000 clones, about 95% appearing once. Trimming removed 0 bases from V and 0 bases from J; junction bases left unmatched: 3. CDR1 and CDR2 from the germline V gene are MGHRA and YSYEKL. The length of the CDR3 is 16 residues. This clone was recorded once. As yet, its antigen is unknown. CD8 cells classed as naive were CD45RO-negative and positively selected for CCR7, excluding terminally differentiated effector memory CD45RA+ cells. This sequence originates from a man between 18 and 29 years old in good health. The chain joins TRBV4-1 to TRBJ2-5; TRBD1 matches at 8 bases. Material: naive CD8+ T cells sorted from blood. The CDR3 DNA sequence: TGCGCCAGCAGCCAAGAGACAGGGGCGTACCAAGAGACCCAGTACTTC. The encoded protein is CASSQETGAYQETQYF.